This section outlines one T cell receptor (beta chain) sequence together with its context. Its antigen is currently not known. It has no much larger one-base neighbor in the sample; base qualities were not kept. Reading the germline V gene (reference sequence) gives CDR1 SGHKS and CDR2 YYEKEE. Including the terminal cysteine and phenylalanine, the CDR3 comprises 13 residues. The only DNA kept is the CDR3, 39 bases in frame from the first base. V was cut back by 0 bases and J by 5 bases, leaving a gap of 6 bases between them. The data originate from a study of CD8+CD57+ T cells in acquired aplastic anemia (dated by TCRdb to the late 2010s). Background for the entire study: A mean of about 3 ug of DNA, ranging from roughly 0.2 to 30 ug, was extracted from sorted CD4+ and CD8+ cells. CD8+CD57+ expansion was defined as frequency above the mean frequency observed in healthy subjects. The full study reports these points: Around 27 CD8+ CDR3 sequences were shared between patients and controls but appeared highly expressed in patients and within their immunodominant clones. Patients and healthy controls showed no significant difference in CD8+ Simpson's diversity (P=0.060).

Flow cytometry had shown CD8+CD57+ cell expansion in the patients selected for sequencing. All patients had severe acquired aplastic anemia diagnosed by International Study of Aplastic Anemia and Agranulocytosis and Camitta criteria. At the time blood was sampled, none of the patients had received any therapy. In this study, sorted CD4+ and CD8+ T cells from the blood of healthy subjects and of severe aplastic anemia patients had their TCR repertoires deep-sequenced. Patients were enrolled under clinicaltrials.gov protocols 00001620, 01623167, 00001397, 00071045, 00081523 and 00961064 in the USA. Ficoll-Paque density gradient centrifugation was used to isolate peripheral blood mononuclear cells. Before DNA extraction, CD4+ and CD8+ T cells were sorted with FACS or magnetic beads. Genomic DNA was used as template for profiling of TCR beta VDJ combinations and CDR3 sequences. An Illumina HiSeq 2000 was used for TCR repertoire sequencing. In the source study's methods: Repertoire assessment relied on Simpson's diversity index, CDR3 size and DJ length profiles, and TRBV/TRBJ rearrangement plots. Whichever DNA sequence was most abundant in the deep sequencing data was defined as the immunodominant clone. CDR3 amino acid sequences were screened for sharing across subjects and were compared with published repertoires and the VDJdb database. The public reads were reanalyzed by TCRdb: fastp trimming at Q25, MiXCR alignment, in-frame beta chains only. Duplicate CDR3 protein sequences are folded into a single record with the most common DNA and genes. TCRdb assigned the V and J calls; the authors' analysis was not used. Present in this sample are 200,000 to 250,000 distinct CDR3 sequences, approximately 60% of which were seen just once. Clones ranked in the top ten supply roughly 64% of the sample.

The specimen was sorted CD4+, CD8+, or CD8+CD57+ T cells (not recorded which) from PBMCs. This clonotype was obtained from a human donor with aplastic anemia. In this chain, TRBV5-5 is recombined with TRBJ1-5, with the D segment identity uncertain. CDR3 sequence: CASSLGADQPQHF. The DNA is as follows: TGTGCCAGCAGCTTGGGAGCTGATCAGCCCCAGCATTTT.